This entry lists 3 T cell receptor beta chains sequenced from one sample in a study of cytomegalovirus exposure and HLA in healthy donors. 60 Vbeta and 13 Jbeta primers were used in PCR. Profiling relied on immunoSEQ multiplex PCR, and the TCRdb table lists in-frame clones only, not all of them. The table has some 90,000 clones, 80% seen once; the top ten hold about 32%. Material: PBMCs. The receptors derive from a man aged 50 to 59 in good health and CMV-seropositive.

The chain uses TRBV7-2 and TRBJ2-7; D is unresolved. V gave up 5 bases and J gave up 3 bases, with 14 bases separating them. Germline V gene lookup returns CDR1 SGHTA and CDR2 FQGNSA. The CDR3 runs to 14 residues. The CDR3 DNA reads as TGTGCCAGCAGCCAACAGCTCGAGAGCTACGAGCAGTACTTC. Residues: CASSQQLESYEQYF. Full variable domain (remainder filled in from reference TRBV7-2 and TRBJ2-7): GAGVSQSPSNKVTEKGKDVELRCDPISGHTALYWYRQSLGQGLEFLIYFQGNSAPDKSGLPSDRFSAERTGGSVSTLTIQRTQQEDSAVYLCASSQQLESYEQYFGPGTRLTVT.

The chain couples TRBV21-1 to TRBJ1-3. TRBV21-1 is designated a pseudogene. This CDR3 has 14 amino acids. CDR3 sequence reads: CASTMRDSGNTIYF. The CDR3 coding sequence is TGTGCCAGTACCATGAGGGACTCTGGAAACACCATATATTTT.

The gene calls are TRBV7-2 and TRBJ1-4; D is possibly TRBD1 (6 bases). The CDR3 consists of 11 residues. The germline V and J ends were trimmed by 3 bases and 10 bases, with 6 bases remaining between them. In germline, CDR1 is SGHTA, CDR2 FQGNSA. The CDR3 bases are TGTGCCAGCAGCTTGGACAGAAAACTGTTTTTT. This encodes CASSLDRKLFF.